The 11 T cell receptor beta chains presented below share a single source sample, sequenced in a study of CD8+ T cells in alopecia areata. Extracted RNA was reverse transcribed, and the resulting cDNA served as sequencing template. Some clones are missing from TCRdb's copy, which holds only in-frame ones; the method was immunoSEQ multiplex PCR. Of some 99,000 clones in the sample, over 40% were seen once. Sequenced: CD4+ T cells sorted from blood. Source of these receptors: a human donor with alopecia areata.

The chain joins TRBV30 to TRBJ1-2, with TRBD1 matching 7 bases. CDR3 length: 13 residues. After removal of 6 bases from V and 6 bases from J, the junction contained 10 bases not matched to a gene. Germline assignment: CDR1 GTSNPN and CDR2 SVGIG (reference sequence). The CDR3 DNA sequence: TGTGCCTGTGCCGACAGGGTAAAGCATGGCTACACCTTC. Translation gives CACADRVKHGYTF.

For this clone: This sample also contains other DNA sequences that code for the same CDR3. The chain has TRBV29-1 and TRBJ1-1; 7 bases fit TRBD1. The trim removed 7 bases at V and 0 bases at J, leaving 2 bases unmatched. This CDR3 is built from 12 residues. CDR1 is SQVTM and CDR2 is ANQGSEA in the germline V gene. The DNA of the CDR3 is TGCAGCGCAGGGGGGATGAACACTGAAGCTTTCTTT. This gives the protein CSAGGMNTEAFF.

The chain uses TRBV4-2 and TRBJ2-1; 9 nucleotides align to TRBD2. CDR1 and CDR2 from the germline V gene are LGHNA and YNFKEQ. The junction had 10 bases not matched to a gene; V was cut back by 3 bases and J by 7 bases. The CDR3 is 16 amino acids. This CDR3 reads CASSHLVAGGVNEQFF. CDR3 DNA sequence: TGTGCCAGCAGCCATCTTGTTGCGGGGGGGGTGAATGAGCAGTTCTTC.

This clone was observed a few times. This sequence joins TRBV4-3 and TRBJ1-5, with unresolved D. Germline V CDR1 and CDR2: LGHNA, YSLEER. Trimming pared 0 bases from V and 5 bases from J, leaving 14 bases between. The CDR3 loop spans 16 amino acids. CDR3 in amino acids: CASSQEFGLRDQPQHF. The CDR3 coding sequence is TGCGCCAGCAGCCAAGAATTCGGGTTGCGCGATCAGCCCCAGCATTTT.

The chain carries TRBV29-1 and TRBJ1-2; D is unclear. Trimming left V 4 bases short and J 6 bases short, with 15 bases between. Germline V gene lookup returns CDR1 SQVTM and CDR2 ANQGSEA. This CDR3 spans 13 amino acids. This chain's CDR3 is CSVVGSAGNGYTF. CDR3 DNA sequence: TGCAGCGTTGTTGGGTCAGCCGGAAATGGCTACACCTTC.

V usage is TRBV29-1 and J usage is TRBJ1-1, with D perhaps matching TRBD1 (5 bases). Looked up from germline, CDR1 is SQVTM and CDR2 is ANQGSEA. This CDR3 is built from 13 residues. The V and J ends lost 7 bases and 10 bases respectively, with 22 bases between them. CDR3 amino acids: CSAAEGPSRRAFF. CDR3 coding DNA: TGCAGCGCCGCAGAGGGGCCAAGCCGAAGAGCTTTCTTT.

This chain joins TRBV5-1 and TRBJ2-7, with 11 bases that match TRBD2. V shed 4 bases, J shed 6 bases, and the junction held 6 bases outside the gene matches. Germline-derived CDR1 and CDR2 are SGHRS and YFSETQ. There are 14 residues in the CDR3. CDR3 protein: CASSDTSGGIEQYF. The CDR3 DNA reads as TGCGCCAGCAGCGATACTAGCGGGGGCATCGAGCAGTACTTC.

CDR3 sequence reads: CAGNRGVTVNTEAFF. DNA of the CDR3: TGTGCCGGTAACAGGGGGGTAACTGTGAACACTGAAGCTTTCTTT. This chain uses TRBV30 with TRBJ1-1; 8 nucleotides match TRBD1. The CDR3 runs 15 residues. From germline, CDR1 is GTSNPN and CDR2 SVGIG (reference sequence). V lost 8 bases to trimming and J lost 0 bases; unmatched junction nucleotides: 11.

The genes are TRBV30 and TRBJ2-1, with D perhaps matching TRBD2 (6 bases). The CDR3 sequence is 13 residues long. Germline-derived CDR1 and CDR2 are GTSNPN and SVGIG (reference sequence). V lost 5 bases to trimming and J lost 9 bases, with 17 bases between them. The CDR3: CAWGTGLTGEQFF. Written as DNA, the CDR3 is TGTGCCTGGGGGACTGGGCTTACTGGTGAGCAGTTCTTC. Using reference TRBV30 and TRBJ2-1 for the parts outside the CDR3, the full variable domain is SQTIHQWPATLVQPVGSPLSLECTVEGTSNPNLYWYRQAAGRGLQLLFYSVGIGQISSEVPQNLSASRPQDRQFILSSKKLLLSDSGFYLCAWGTGLTGEQFFGPGTRLTVL.

This clone was observed once. The V and J genes are TRBV29-1 and TRBJ1-1; no clear D gene. V was clipped by 7 bases and J by 7 bases, with 13 bases between them. CDR3 length: 11 amino acids. Germline-derived CDR1 and CDR2 are SQVTM and ANQGSEA. The CDR3: CSGVRASEAFF. Here the CDR3 DNA reads TGCAGCGGAGTGAGGGCGAGTGAAGCTTTCTTT.

The V and J genes are TRBV20-1 and TRBJ2-1, with TRBD1 as a possible D gene (6 bases). Trimming stripped 5 bases from V and 7 bases from J, with 9 bases between. CDR1 and CDR2 from the germline V gene are DFQATT and SNEGSKA (reference sequence). This CDR3 has 11 residues. CDR3 protein: CSAHGQNEQFF. The CDR3 DNA follows: TGCAGTGCTCACGGACAGAATGAGCAGTTCTTC.